What follows is one T cell receptor beta chain and its context. CDR3 length equals 13 residues. Between the trimmed V and J ends, which lost 3 bases and 6 bases, there was a span of 10 bases. The germline V gene has CDR1 SSHAT and CDR2 FNYEAQ (reference sequence). The entry originates in a study of PD-L1 blockade in urothelial cancer. Turning to the study itself: Patients' histories included 0 to 3 prior chemotherapy regimens.

Produced via immunoSEQ multiplex PCR; TCRdb's table is partial and in-frame only. Seen here are more than 35,000 clones, around 81% observed once, and the top ten hold around 15%. Time point noted: pretreatment peripheral blood. Patients were living with locally advanced or metastatic urothelial carcinoma. The sequence was obtained from an elderly man with urothelial cancer. The J gene is TRBJ2-3, the V gene TRBV7-7; D is possibly TRBD2 (6 bases). This specimen was PBMCs, taken around atezolizumab (anti-PD-L1) treatment. CDR3 loop: CASSLDRGDTQYF. As DNA, the CDR3 is TGTGCCAGCAGCTTGGACCGGGGGGATACGCAGTATTTT.